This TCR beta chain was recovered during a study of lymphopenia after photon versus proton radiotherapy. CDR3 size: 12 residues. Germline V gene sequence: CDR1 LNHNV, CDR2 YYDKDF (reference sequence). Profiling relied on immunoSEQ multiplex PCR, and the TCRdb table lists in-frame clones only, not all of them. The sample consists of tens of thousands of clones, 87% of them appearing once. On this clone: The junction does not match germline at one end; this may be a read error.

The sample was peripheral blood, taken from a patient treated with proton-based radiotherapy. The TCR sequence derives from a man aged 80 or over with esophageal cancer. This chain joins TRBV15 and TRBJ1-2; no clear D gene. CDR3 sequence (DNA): TGTGCCACCAGCAGGGGTTACTATGGCCACACCTTC. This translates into CATSRGYYGHTF.